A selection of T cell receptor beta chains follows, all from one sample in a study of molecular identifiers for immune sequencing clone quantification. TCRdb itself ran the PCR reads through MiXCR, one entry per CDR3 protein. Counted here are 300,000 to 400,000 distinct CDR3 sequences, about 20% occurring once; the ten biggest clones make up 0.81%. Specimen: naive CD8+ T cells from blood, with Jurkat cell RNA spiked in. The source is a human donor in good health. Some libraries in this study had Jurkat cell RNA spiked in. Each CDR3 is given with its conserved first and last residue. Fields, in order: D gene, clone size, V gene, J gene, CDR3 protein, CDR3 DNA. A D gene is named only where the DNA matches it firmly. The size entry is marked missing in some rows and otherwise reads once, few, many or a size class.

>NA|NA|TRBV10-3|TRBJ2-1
CAIRSSSYNEQFF
TGTGCCATCAGGAGCAGCTCCTACAATGAGCAGTTCTTC
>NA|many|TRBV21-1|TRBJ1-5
CASSKAQDIWVNQPQHF
TGTGCCAGCAGCAAAGCCCAGGACATCTGGGTTAATCAGCCCCAGCATTTT
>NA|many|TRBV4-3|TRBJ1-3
CASSQDRVNSGNTIYF
TGCGCCAGCAGCCAAGATCGGGTCAACTCTGGAAACACCATATATTTT
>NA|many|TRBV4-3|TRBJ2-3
CASSPTDALADTQYF
TGCGCCAGCAGCCCCACAGACGCACTAGCAGATACGCAGTATTTT
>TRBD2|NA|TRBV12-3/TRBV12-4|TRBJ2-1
CASSLAGSSYNEQSF
TGTGCCAGCAGCTTAGCGGGAAGCTCCTACAATGAGCAGTCCTTC
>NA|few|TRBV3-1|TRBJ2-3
CASSPGTESGTDTQYF
TGTGCCAGCAGCCCTGGAACAGAGAGTGGCACAGATACGCAGTATTTT
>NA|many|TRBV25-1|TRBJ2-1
CASSEYRVDEQFF
TGTGCCAGCAGTGAGTACAGGGTCGATGAGCAGTTCTTC
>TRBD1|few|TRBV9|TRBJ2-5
CASSEWDREETQYF
TGTGCCAGCAGCGAGTGGGACAGAGAAGAGACCCAGTACTTC
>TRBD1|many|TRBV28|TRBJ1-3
CASRSPGQPSSSGNTIYF
TGTGCCAGCAGGTCCCCGGGACAGCCGTCGAGCTCTGGAAACACCATATATTTT
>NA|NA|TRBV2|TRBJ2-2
CAGSTGEATGELFF
TGTGCCGGCAGCACAGGGGAGGCCACCGGGGAGCTGTTTTTT
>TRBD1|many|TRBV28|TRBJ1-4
CASTLTGELEKLFF
TGTGCCAGCACCCTCACAGGGGAACTTGAAAAACTGTTTTTT
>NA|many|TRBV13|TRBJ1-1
CASSLGGLLRAFF
TGTGCCAGCAGCTTAGGCGGGCTGTTGAGAGCTTTCTTT
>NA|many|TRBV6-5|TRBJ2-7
CASRSTGDEQYF
TGTGCCAGCAGATCCACCGGGGACGAGCAGTACTTC
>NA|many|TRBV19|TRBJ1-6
CASIGGSYNSPLHF
TGTGCCAGTATTGGGGGCTCCTATAATTCACCCCTCCACTTT
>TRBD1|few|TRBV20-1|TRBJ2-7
CSARFITGESYEQYF
TGCAGTGCTAGATTTATAACAGGGGAATCCTACGAGCAGTACTTC
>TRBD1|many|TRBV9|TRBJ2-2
CASSPTGALTGELFF
TGTGCCAGCAGCCCGACAGGGGCGCTTACCGGGGAGCTGTTTTTT
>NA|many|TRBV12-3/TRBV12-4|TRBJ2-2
CASTLVNTGELFF
TGTGCCAGCACCTTGGTGAACACCGGGGAGCTGTTTTTT
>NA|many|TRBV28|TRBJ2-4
CASSLTPGPDIQYF
TGTGCCAGCAGTCTTACTCCGGGACCGGACATTCAGTACTTC
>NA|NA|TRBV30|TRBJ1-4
CAWSVLLAGNEKLFF
TGTGCCTGGAGTGTTCTCCTGGCAGGGAATGAAAAACTGTTTTTT
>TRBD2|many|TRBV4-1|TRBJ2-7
CASSQGTSSYEQYF
TGCGCCAGCAGCCAAGGGACTAGCTCTTACGAGCAGTACTTC
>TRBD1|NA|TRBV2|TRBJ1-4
CASSPGQGEEKLFF
TGTGCCAGCAGTCCGGGACAGGGGGAAGAAAAACTGTTTTTT
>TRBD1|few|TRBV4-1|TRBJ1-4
CASSQPTGGNEKLSF
TGCGCCAGCAGCCAACCCACAGGGGGAAATGAAAAACTGTCTTTT
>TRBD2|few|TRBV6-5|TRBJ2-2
CASSPHAGEVTGELFF
TGTGCCAGCAGTCCCCATGCGGGAGAGGTCACCGGGGAGCTGTTTTTT
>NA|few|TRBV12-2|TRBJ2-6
CASRFPDRWGLSGANVLTF
TGTGCAAGTCGCTTCCCCGACAGGTGGGGATTAAGTGGGGCCAACGTCCTGACTTTC
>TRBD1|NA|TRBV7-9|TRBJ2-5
CASSLMKGARETQYF
TGTGCCAGCAGCTTAATGAAGGGGGCGCGGGAGACCCAGTACTTC
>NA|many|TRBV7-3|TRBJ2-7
CASSLINQGPGEQYF
TGTGCCAGCAGCTTAATTAATCAGGGTCCTGGGGAGCAGTACTTC
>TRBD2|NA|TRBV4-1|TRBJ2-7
CASSHTPLAGGYEQYF
TGCGCCAGCAGCCACACACCACTAGCGGGGGGTTACGAGCAGTACTTC
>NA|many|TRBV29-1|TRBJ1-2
CSAIQMGAIYGYTF
TGCAGCGCGATCCAAATGGGGGCGATCTATGGCTACACCTTC
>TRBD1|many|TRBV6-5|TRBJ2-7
CASSWTGEGYEQYF
TGTGCCAGCAGCTGGACAGGAGAGGGTTACGAGCAGTACTTC
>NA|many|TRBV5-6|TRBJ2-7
CASSPTPTRSYEQYF
TGTGCCAGCAGCCCAACGCCAACCCGGTCCTACGAGCAGTACTTC
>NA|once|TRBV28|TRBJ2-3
CASSSSSGPISTDTQFF
TGTGCCAGCAGTTCGAGTAGCGGACCCATTAGCACAGATACGCAGTTTTTT
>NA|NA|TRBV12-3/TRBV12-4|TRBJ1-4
CASSTWGAWTEKLFF
TGTGCCAGCAGTACCTGGGGAGCCTGGACTGAAAAACTGTTTTTT
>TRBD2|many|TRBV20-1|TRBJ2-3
CSARDSVREGGTDTQYF
TGCAGTGCTAGAGATTCGGTGCGGGAGGGCGGCACAGATACGCAGTATTTT
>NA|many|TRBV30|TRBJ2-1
CAWRSAIGLNEQFF
TGTGCCTGGAGGAGCGCCATAGGCCTAAATGAGCAGTTCTTC
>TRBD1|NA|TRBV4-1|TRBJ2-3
CASSPPTGGTDTQYF
TGCGCCAGCAGCCCGCCGACAGGGGGCACAGATACGCAGTATTTT
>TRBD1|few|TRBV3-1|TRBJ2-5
CASSQVTGGEETQYF
TGTGCCAGCAGCCAAGTGACAGGGGGCGAAGAGACCCAGTACTTT
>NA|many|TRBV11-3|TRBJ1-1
CASSSETASTEAFF
TGTGCCAGCAGCTCCGAGACGGCGAGCACTGAAGCTTTCTTT
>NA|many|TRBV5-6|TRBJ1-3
CASSFGRDSGNTIYF
TGTGCCAGCAGTTTTGGCAGGGACTCTGGAAACACCATATATTTT
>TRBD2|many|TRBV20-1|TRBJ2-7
CSARDLGTSVEEQYF
TGCAGTGCTAGAGATTTGGGGACTAGCGTAGAGGAGCAGTACTTC
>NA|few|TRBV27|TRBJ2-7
CASSLVGGSAAYEQYF
TGTGCCAGCAGTTTAGTGGGGGGTAGTGCCGCTTACGAGCAGTACTTC
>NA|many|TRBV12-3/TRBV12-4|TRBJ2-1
CASSDWDLNNAEEQFF
TGTGCCAGCAGTGACTGGGACCTTAACAATGCAGAGGAGCAGTTCTTC
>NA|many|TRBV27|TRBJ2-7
CASSLQGGYEQYF
TGTGCCAGCAGTTTACAGGGGGGGTACGAGCAGTACTTC
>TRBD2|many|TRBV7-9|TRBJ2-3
CASSYLAGTTDTQYF
TGTGCCAGCAGCTACTTAGCGGGAACCACAGATACGCAGTATTTT
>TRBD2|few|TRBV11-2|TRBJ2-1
CASSSRRLAGEVEQFF
TGTGCCAGCAGCTCCCGCCGACTAGCGGGAGAAGTTGAGCAGTTCTTC
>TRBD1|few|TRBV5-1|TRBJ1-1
CASSPGTGLVEAFF
TGCGCCAGCAGCCCGGGGACAGGGCTAGTTGAAGCTTTCTTT
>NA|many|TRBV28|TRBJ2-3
CASSSVGTESTDTQYF
TGTGCCAGCAGTTCCGTCGGGACGGAAAGCACAGATACGCAGTATTTT
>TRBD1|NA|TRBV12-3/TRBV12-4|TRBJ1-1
CASSRTGTGRSEAFF
TGTGCCAGCAGTCGCACCGGGACAGGGCGGAGTGAAGCTTTCTTT